A single sample is the source of the 26 T cell receptor beta chains below, sequenced in a study of cytomegalovirus exposure and HLA in healthy donors. Amplification used 60 Vbeta primers and 13 Jbeta primers. Sequencing used immunoSEQ multiplex PCR; TCRdb keeps in-frame clones, though not all of them. Found here are about 160,000 clones, around 64% of them singletons; the top ten hold 2.8%. The sequenced sample consisted of PBMCs. All receptors derive from a woman in her twenties or thirties in good health and CMV-seronegative.

The chain uses TRBV7-8 and TRBJ2-1; 7 nucleotides match TRBD1. Germline CDR1 is SGHVS and CDR2 is FQNEAQ. The CDR3 is 13 residues long. After removal of 2 bases from V and 6 bases from J, the junction contained 1 base not matched to a gene. CDR3 nucleotide sequence: TGTGCCAGCAGCTTAAACAGGGGCAATGAGCAGTTCTTC. Amino acid sequence: CASSLNRGNEQFF.

V usage is TRBV7-2 and J usage is TRBJ1-6, with a weak D call TRBD1 (6 bases). The V gene's germline CDR1 is SGHTA and CDR2 FQGNSA. The CDR3 loop spans 13 amino acids. Trimming removed 8 bases from V and 8 bases from J, with 13 bases in between. The CDR3 DNA is TGTGCCAGCGGGGACATGGCGTATTCACCCCTCCACTTT. Its protein is CASGDMAYSPLHF.

This chain joins TRBV5-6 and TRBJ2-7; 7 bases fit TRBD1. V lost 1 base, J lost 2 bases, and 12 bases stayed unmatched. CDR1 SGHDT and CDR2 YYEEEE come from the germline V gene. The CDR3 covers 17 residues. This chain's CDR3 is CASSLFYLTQGAYEQYF. The CDR3 DNA follows: TGTGCCAGCAGCTTGTTTTACCTTACTCAGGGGGCCTACGAGCAGTACTTC.

The chain joins TRBV7-9 to TRBJ2-7; D gene unclear. Between the trimmed V and J ends, which lost 5 bases and 5 bases, there was a span of 10 bases. CDR1 and CDR2 from the germline V gene are SEHNR and FQNEAQ (reference sequence). This CDR3 is built from 12 residues. The CDR3 DNA is TGTGCCAGCAGCCCCTCGGGTGACGAGCAGTACTTC. Protein sequence: CASSPSGDEQYF.

The chain combines TRBV7-2 with TRBJ1-1, with D possibly TRBD1 on 5 matching bases. V was shortened by 4 bases and J by 2 bases, with 8 bases between the two germline ends. Germline loops: CDR1 SGHTA, CDR2 FQGNSA. The CDR3 sequence is 13 residues long. As DNA, the CDR3 is TGTGCCAGCAGCTCCAGGGTCAACACTGAAGCTTTCTTT. Amino acid sequence: CASSSRVNTEAFF.

This clone was recorded only once. The V and J genes are TRBV7-2 and TRBJ2-3; 13 bases are a match to TRBD2. Germline V gene data show CDR1 as SGHTA and CDR2 as FQGNSA. The trim removed 5 bases at V and 9 bases at J, leaving 5 bases unmatched. This CDR3 spans 14 amino acids. CDR3 nucleotides: TGTGCCAGCAGCCGGACTAGCGGGAGAACCACGCAGTATTTT. Encoded protein: CASSRTSGRTTQYF.

The chain couples TRBV27 to TRBJ1-2; no clear D gene. V lost 2 bases to trimming and J lost 4 bases, with 8 bases between them. Germline lookup yields CDR1 MNHEY and CDR2 SMNVEV (reference sequence). CDR3 length: 13 residues. CDR3 in amino acids: CASSLISGYGYTF. Written as DNA, the CDR3 is TGTGCCAGCAGTTTAATCAGCGGCTATGGCTACACCTTC.

This chain connects TRBV28 to TRBJ2-1, with 8 bases identical to TRBD2. The CDR3 extends over 15 amino acids. Germline CDR1 and CDR2: MDHEN and SYDVKM. V shed 5 bases and J 0 bases; nucleotides not matched to a gene: 3. The CDR3 DNA sequence: TGTGCCAGCAGTAAACTAGCGGACTCCTACAATGAGCAGTTCTTC. Protein product: CASSKLADSYNEQFF.

The J gene is TRBJ2-3, the V gene TRBV5-4, with 8 nucleotides matching TRBD1. CDR3 length: 17 amino acids. Trimming took 2 bases from V and 2 from J; bases not matched to a gene: 10. The germline V gene encodes CDR1 SGHNT and CDR2 YYREEE (reference sequence). The CDR3 coding sequence is TGTGCCAGCAGCTTCGGCGACAGGGGACTCCCCACAGATACGCAGTATTTT. The encoded protein is CASSFGDRGLPTDTQYF.

The rearrangement joins TRBV5-6 to TRBJ2-7, with TRBD2 matching 11 bases. V was pared by 6 bases and J by 9 bases, with 14 bases of the junction left unmatched. In germline, CDR1 is SGHDT, CDR2 YYEEEE. The CDR3 extends over 15 amino acids. The CDR3 sequence is CASTLAGGDYVGQYF. The CDR3 DNA reads as TGTGCCAGCACCCTAGCGGGGGGCGACTACGTAGGGCAGTACTTC.

The genes are TRBV29-1 and TRBJ1-1; D not certain. Germline values: CDR1 SQVTM, CDR2 ANQGSEA. Trimming left V 6 bases short and J 3 bases short, with 8 bases between. CDR3 length: 11 amino acids. CDR3 amino acids: CSVHRDTEAFF. CDR3 nucleotides: TGCAGCGTGCATCGGGACACTGAAGCTTTCTTT.

V and J are TRBV19 and TRBJ1-5; 7 nucleotides line up with TRBD1. CDR1 LNHDA and CDR2 SQIVND come from the germline V gene (reference sequence). The CDR3 sequence is 14 residues long. V gave up 5 bases and J gave up 4 bases; unmatched junction bases: 5. The CDR3 region has the DNA TGTGCCAGTAGTTCCCGGACAGGTAATCAGCCCCAGCATTTT. Amino acid sequence: CASSSRTGNQPQHF. Supplemented by reference TRBV19 and TRBJ1-5, the full variable domain reads DGGITQSPKYLFRKEGQNVTLSCEQNLNHDAMYWYRQDPGQGLRLIYYSQIVNDFQKGDIAEGYSVSREKKESFPLTVTSAQKNPTAFYLCASSSRTGNQPQHFGDGTRLSIL.

The chain carries TRBV6-1 and TRBJ1-5, with 7 bases aligning to TRBD1. J lost 3 bases, V lost 6 bases, and 8 bases had no gene match. This CDR3 is built from 15 residues. Germline V lookup: CDR1 MNHNS, CDR2 SASEGT. The CDR3 DNA reads as TGTGCCAGCAGCGCCCCGGGACAGATCAATCAGCCCCAGCATTTT. Translating it yields CASSAPGQINQPQHF.

This chain uses TRBV9 with TRBJ1-5, with D perhaps TRBD1 (6 bases). The CDR3 length is 14 residues. CDR1 is SGDLS, CDR2 YYNGEE, per germline. V lost 3 bases to trimming and J lost 7 bases, with 14 bases between them. The CDR3: CASSATGQGQPQHF. In DNA, the CDR3 is TGTGCCAGCAGCGCCACAGGGCAAGGCCAGCCCCAGCATTTT.

The chain uses TRBV18 and TRBJ2-1; D is unresolved. The CDR3 covers 13 residues. CDR1 and CDR2 (germline): KGHSH, LQKENI. Trimming removed 2 bases from V and 4 bases from J, with 6 bases in between. The CDR3, as DNA: TGTGCCAGCTCACCAACCTATTACAATGAGCAGTTCTTC. This translates into CASSPTYYNEQFF.

The chain carries TRBV18 and TRBJ1-5, with TRBD1 matching over 9 bases. After removal of 3 bases from V and 5 bases from J, the junction contained 5 bases not matched to a gene. This CDR3 has 15 residues. The germline V gene has CDR1 KGHSH and CDR2 LQKENI. The CDR3 DNA follows: TGTGCCAGCTCACCCGGGACAGGGTTATATCAGCCCCAGCATTTT. Translation: CASSPGTGLYQPQHF. Full variable domain (outside the CDR3, taken from reference TRBV18 and TRBJ1-5): NAGVMQNPRHLVRRRGQEARLRCSPMKGHSHVYWYRQLPEEGLKFMVYLQKENIIDESGMPKERFSAEFPKEGPSILRIQQVVRGDSAAYFCASSPGTGLYQPQHFGDGTRLSIL.

The chain joins TRBV19 to TRBJ2-1, with 9 positions matching TRBD1. The germline CDR1 and CDR2 sequences are LNHDA and SQIVND (reference sequence). CDR3 length: 18 amino acids. V was clipped by 1 base and J by 2 bases; unmatched bases: 9. CDR3 DNA: TGTGCCAGTAGTATAGTCTGGACAGGGGTTTCAGCCTACAATGAGCAGTTCTTC. It codes for CASSIVWTGVSAYNEQFF.

This sequence joins TRBV6-1 and TRBJ1-1; D gene ambiguous. Trimming took 5 bases from V and 6 from J, leaving 7 bases between them. Germline CDR1 MNHNS, CDR2 SASEGT. This CDR3 has 11 residues. The CDR3: CASSLRAEAFF. The CDR3 DNA reads as TGTGCCAGCAGTCTCCGGGCTGAAGCTTTCTTT.

V usage is TRBV4-3 and J usage is TRBJ2-2; 8 bases map to TRBD1. Germline CDR1 is LGHNA and CDR2 is YSLEER. V trimming: 2 bases; J trimming: 7 bases; junction bases outside the gene matches: 9. CDR3 size: 16 residues. As DNA, the CDR3 is TGCGCCAGCAGCCAACTGACAGGGGCGCAGGTCGGGGAGCTGTTTTTT. This codes for CASSQLTGAQVGELFF.

The CDR3 region is CASRALAGGDNEQFF. The CDR3 nucleotides read TGTGCCAGCAGAGCACTAGCGGGAGGGGACAATGAGCAGTTCTTC. V is TRBV6-5 and J is TRBJ2-1, with 13 bases fitting TRBD2. CDR1 MNHEY and CDR2 SVGAGI come from the germline V gene. This CDR3 contains 15 residues. The V segment lost 6 bases and the J segment 5 bases; nucleotides outside the gene matches: 4.

This CDR3 reads CASSPRDGGHEQYF. The CDR3 DNA is TGTGCCAGCAGCCCACGGGACGGGGGGCACGAGCAGTACTTC. The chain has TRBV7-9 and TRBJ2-7, with D tentatively TRBD2 (7 bases). V lost 5 bases, J lost 5 bases, and 16 bases lay in between. This CDR3 region has 14 residues. In germline, CDR1 is SEHNR, CDR2 FQNEAQ (reference sequence).

CDR3 nucleotides: TGTGCCAGCTTAATTGCAGGCCCGAGAAATTATGGCTACACCTTC. Residues: CASLIAGPRNYGYTF. The chain recombines TRBV28 with TRBJ1-2, with D unclear. The CDR3 covers 15 residues. Germline loops: CDR1 MDHEN, CDR2 SYDVKM. Trimming shortened V by 8 bases and J by 5 bases, and 21 bases separated the two germline ends.

This clone was detected once. The chain has TRBV4-3 and TRBJ2-5; D not resolved. The DNA end lines up better with TRBJ2-7; the J call may be wrong. CDR3 length equals 13 residues. Germline V CDR1 and CDR2: LGHNA, YSLEER. The CDR3 loop is CASSSSLLYEQYF. The CDR3 nucleotides read TGCGCCAGCAGCTCATCACTTCTCTACGAGCAGTACTTC.

The chain uses TRBV27 and TRBJ2-2; 7 nucleotides line up with TRBD2. V shed 10 bases and J 4 bases; nucleotides not matched to a gene: 12. Germline values: CDR1 MNHEY, CDR2 SMNVEV (reference sequence). The CDR3 length is 15 residues. This CDR3 reads CATGRTIVGTGELFF. The CDR3 nucleotides read TGTGCCACCGGGAGGACGATTGTAGGCACCGGGGAGCTGTTTTTT.

The chain employs TRBV11-2 and TRBJ2-7, with 8 nucleotides matching TRBD1. Germline V gene lookup returns CDR1 SGHAT and CDR2 FQNNGV. The CDR3 runs to 16 residues. Germline trimming cut 4 bases from V and 3 bases from J; bases unmatched to any gene: 11. CDR3 nucleotides: TGTGCCAGCAGCTCAGTGCGGGGACAGGAAGGCTACGAGCAGTACTTC. Its protein is CASSSVRGQEGYEQYF.

This chain uses TRBV5-1 with TRBJ2-1; no reliable D call. The CDR3 consists of 13 residues. Germline-derived CDR1 and CDR2 are SGHRS and YFSETQ. The V and J ends lost 2 bases and 8 bases respectively, with 11 bases between them. For the CDR3, the DNA is TGCGCCAGCAGCTTCCGGGTAGCAGATGAGCAGTTCTTC. Protein sequence: CASSFRVADEQFF.